The 26 T cell receptor beta chains below come from one sample, sequenced in a study of tumor-infiltrating lymphocytes in primary liver carcinoma. Using a constant-region primer together with ProtoScript II reverse transcriptase, TCR beta cDNA was made from around 500 ng of total RNA. Employing slightly modified ARM-PCR, three nested multiplex PCR rounds were run, and these gave rise to the TCR beta libraries. A C-beta reverse primer and TRBV1-TRBV30 forward primers served in each of the first two PCR rounds, at ten to eleven cycles apiece. TCRdb analysed the multiplex PCR reads with MiXCR anew, one entry per CDR3 protein. The table has fewer than 80,000 distinct CDR3 sequences, 69% seen once. Bulk tissue was left unsorted, and RNA and DNA were co-extracted from 20-30 mg of it. Sequenced: tumor-adjacent normal liver tissue. These receptors all come from a man aged 35-49 years with primary liver carcinoma and hepatitis B virus infection.

This clonotype was recorded a few times. The chain employs TRBV4-1 and TRBJ2-5, with 7 bases aligning to TRBD1. This CDR3 spans 18 amino acids. In germline, CDR1 is MGHRA, CDR2 YSYEKL. V was clipped by 2 bases and J by 1 base; unmatched bases: 13. As DNA, the CDR3 is TGCGCCAGCAGCCAAACGCAACAGGGGCCGAGGTCCCAAGAGACCCAGTACTTC. Its translation is CASSQTQQGPRSQETQYF.

This clonotype was counted once. Without the conserved terminal phenylalanine or tryptophan, this CDR3 likely stems from a read error. This sequence joins TRBV4-3 and TRBJ2-5, with no clear D. CDR1 and CDR2 from the germline V gene are LGHNA and YSLEER. CDR3 length: 15 amino acids. The chain's CDR3 is CTSSQDTIGPWIQYL. The CDR3, as DNA: TGCACCAGCAGCCAAGATACAATAGGACCGTGGATCCAGTACCTC.

Turning to this clonotype: This may arise from a read error, as a much more abundant clone is one base away. The rearrangement uses TRBV10-2 and TRBJ1-2; 9 bases align to TRBD1. The CDR3 loop spans 14 amino acids. Germline loops: CDR1 WSHSY, CDR2 SAAADI. CDR3 DNA: TGCGCCAGCAGTGAACAGGGGGCAAACTATGGCTACATCTTC. Translated, it gives CASSEQGANYGYIF.

On this clonotype itself: A much larger clone lies a single base off, so this may be a read error. This chain uses TRBV11-2 with TRBJ2-7; D ambiguous. This CDR3 comprises 15 residues. V was clipped by 7 bases and J by 6 bases, with 22 bases between them. Germline CDR1 SGHAT, CDR2 FQNNGV. CDR3 DNA: TGTGCCAGCAACTCCGGACGGCCTTACGCGCGCGAGCAGTACTTC. Protein: CASNSGRPYAREQYF.

Ten or more counts support this clonotype. CDR3 amino acids: CATSDFYGREQFF. The CDR3, as DNA: TGTGCCACCAGTGATTTCTACGGGCGGGAGCAGTTCTTC. The V and J genes are TRBV24-1 and TRBJ2-1; D is unclear. Germline V CDR1 and CDR2: KGHDR, SFDVKD. This CDR3 contains 13 residues. Trimming pared 1 base from V and 10 bases from J, leaving 10 bases between.

For this clonotype: A much bigger clone sits one base away, suggesting this may be a read error. The chain joins TRBV10-3 to TRBJ2-3, with 11 bases matching TRBD2. Looked up from germline, CDR1 is ENHRY and CDR2 is SYGVKD. The CDR3 is 14 residues long. The CDR3 sequence is CVSGTSGSTDTQYF. The CDR3 DNA reads as TGTGTCTCTGGGACTAGCGGCTCCACAGATACGCAGTATTTT.

As for this clonotype: A read error may produce the germline difference seen at one junction end. This sequence joins TRBV6-2 or TRBV6-3 and TRBJ2-7; D not certain. Germline CDR1 MNHEY, CDR2 SVGEGT. This CDR3 region has 16 residues. The CDR3 reads CAGSYSIPNLPYEQYF. In nucleotides, the CDR3 is TGTGCCGGCAGTTACTCGATTCCTAACCTGCCCTACGAGCAGTACTTC.

As to this clonotype: In this CDR3 the conserved last residue, phenylalanine or tryptophan, is missing, so a read error is likely. The chain uses TRBV11-3 and TRBJ2-1, with D perhaps matching TRBD2 (6 bases). From germline, CDR1 is SGHNT and CDR2 YENEEA. The V gene lost 5 bases and the J gene lost 6 bases, with 14 bases spanning the gap. CDR3 length: 14 amino acids. CDR3 nucleotide sequence: TGTGCCAGCAGCGGAGGGCCGGGGGTCAATGAGCAGTTCTCC. Translation: CASSGGPGVNEQFS.

Details on this clonotype: The junction shows a germline mismatch at one end, possibly a read error. This chain connects TRBV4-3 to TRBJ2-7; maybe TRBD2 (6 bases). CDR1 is LGHNA, CDR2 YSLEER, per germline. The CDR3 sequence is 13 residues long. CDR3 nucleotide sequence: TGCACCAGCAGCCAACCGGGAGAGTCCGAGCAGTACTTC. Translated: CTSSQPGESEQYF.

V is TRBV12-3 or TRBV12-4 and J is TRBJ2-1; 11 nucleotides align to TRBD2. The CDR3 spans 15 residues. After removal of 5 bases from V and 10 bases from J, the junction contained 10 bases not matched to a gene. CDR3 region: CASSKLAGDRDEQFF. Written as DNA, the CDR3 is TGTGCCAGCAGTAAACTAGCGGGAGATAGAGACGAGCAGTTCTTC.

The rearrangement joins TRBV6-1 to TRBJ2-7; 10 bases map to TRBD1. The CDR3 contains 15 residues. Germline V gives CDR1 MNHNS, CDR2 SASEGT. Unmatched junction bases numbered 12, after V lost 5 bases and J lost 8 bases. CDR3 bases: TGTGCCAGCAGTCATACAGCGACAGGGGGCATTAAGCAGTACTTC. Translated: CASSHTATGGIKQYF.

Regarding this clonotype: Since no conserved phenylalanine or tryptophan closes the CDR3, a read error is the likely cause. V usage is TRBV4-3 and J usage is TRBJ2-7; 12 positions agree with TRBD1. CDR1 is LGHNA, CDR2 YSLEER, per germline. V shed 1 base, J shed 6 bases, and the junction held 7 bases outside the gene matches. This CDR3 has 16 residues. The CDR3 reads CASSQGAGTGGCEQYS. The CDR3 DNA reads TGCGCCAGCAGCCAAGGGGCCGGGACAGGGGGCTGCGAGCAGTACTCC.

This clonotype was observed a single time. This may stem from a read error, because a much larger clone lies one nucleotide away. The gene calls are TRBV30 and TRBJ2-1; D call uncertain. The CDR3 has 15 residues. Germline V gives CDR1 GTSNPN, CDR2 SVGIG (reference sequence). The CDR3 reads CAWKPQGEPYNEHFF. The CDR3 DNA follows: TGTGCCTGGAAACCGCAAGGAGAGCCCTACAATGAGCACTTCTTC.

Regarding this clonotype: The CDR3 does not close with the conserved phenylalanine or tryptophan, likely indicating a read error. The rearrangement uses TRBV4-3 and TRBJ2-7; D possibly corresponds to TRBD2 (6 bases). The V gene lost 2 bases and the J gene lost 7 bases, with 21 bases spanning the gap. Germline V CDR1 and CDR2: LGHNA, YSLEER. The length of the CDR3 is 16 residues. CDR3 DNA sequence: TGCGCCAGCAGCCAATATAGGCGGGGCCCTCAGTGGGAGCAGTACTTA. This codes for CASSQYRRGPQWEQYL.

As to this clonotype: A much larger clonotype is one base distant, so this may be a read error. The chain joins TRBV5-1 to TRBJ2-5; D might be TRBD1 (6 bases). From germline, CDR1 is SGHRS and CDR2 YFSETQ. The CDR3 is 15 residues long. The DNA of the CDR3 is TGCGCCAGCAGCTTCCCCGGAAGGGGACAAGAGACCCGGTACTTC. Its protein product is CASSFPGRGQETRYF.

As concerns this clonotype: The CDR3 carries no conserved terminal phenylalanine or tryptophan, so it likely arises from a read error. Because the CDR3's place on the DNA is in doubt, the DNA is left out and the CDR3 is given as listed by TCRdb. The chain uses TRBV29-1 and TRBJ2-1; TRBD1 is taken as the D call from the table, unchecked against the DNA. CDR1 SQVTM and CDR2 ANQGSEA come from the germline V gene. The CDR3 spans 10 residues, counting both ends. The CDR3 here is CSGTGREQLL.

In nucleotides, the CDR3 is TGTGCCACCAGCAGAGATGCGTACGAGCAGTACTTC. It specifies CATSRDAYEQYF. This chain uses TRBV15 with TRBJ2-7; D gene unclear. Trimming stripped 0 bases from V and 4 bases from J, with 4 bases between. Germline CDR1 is LNHNV and CDR2 is YYDKDF (reference sequence). The CDR3 is made up of 12 amino acids.

This rearrangement joins TRBV11-2 to TRBJ2-4; perhaps TRBD2 as D (6 bases). V was cut by 0 bases and J by 9 bases, with 12 bases left in between. This CDR3 contains 14 residues. CDR1 and CDR2 from the germline V gene are SGHAT and FQNNGV. DNA of the CDR3: TGTGCCAGCAGCTTAGATGCGCGGGGAGGCATTCAGTACTTC. This encodes CASSLDARGGIQYF.

The chain employs TRBV6-2 or TRBV6-3 and TRBJ2-1, with 8 bases that match TRBD2. Germline trimming cut 4 bases from V and 8 bases from J; bases unmatched to any gene: 19. The CDR3 spans 18 residues. CDR1 MNHEY and CDR2 SVGEGT come from the germline V gene. CDR3 in amino acids: CASSCLPGTSGSWDEQFF. The CDR3 region has the DNA TGTGCCAGCAGTTGCCTCCCCGGGACTAGTGGGAGTTGGGATGAGCAGTTCTTC.

V gene TRBV11-3 combines with J gene TRBJ2-1; TRBD2 agrees at 8 bases. The CDR3 length is 15 residues. CDR1 and CDR2 (germline): SGHNT, YENEEA. The chain's CDR3 is CISSAGTREINEWFF. The CDR3 DNA follows: TGTATCAGCAGCGCCGGGACTAGAGAGATTAATGAGTGGTTCTTC.

Comment on this clonotype: The conserved final phenylalanine or tryptophan is absent from the CDR3, which likely points to a read error. This chain uses TRBV29-1 with TRBJ2-7; no reliable D call. V gave up 6 bases and J gave up 0 bases, with 9 bases separating them. The germline V gene has CDR1 SQVTM and CDR2 ANQGSEA. The CDR3 loop spans 12 amino acids. The CDR3 reads CSVFSNSYEQYL. The CDR3 nucleotides read TGCAGCGTATTCAGTAACTCCTACGAGCAGTACCTC.

On this clonotype itself: This may be a read error, as it is one base from a much larger clone. This sequence joins TRBV30 and TRBJ1-1; D gene uncertain. Trimming took off 4 bases at V and 0 bases at J, with 9 bases between the two ends. The V gene's germline CDR1 is GTSNPN and CDR2 SVGIG (reference sequence). This CDR3 is built from 13 residues. The CDR3 DNA sequence: TGTGCCTGGACGGCAGGAATGAACACTGAAGCTTTCTTT. It encodes CAWTAGMNTEAFF. The full variable domain, rest sourced from reference TRBV30 and TRBJ1-1, is SQTIHQWPATLVQPVGSPLSLECTVEGTSNPNLYWYRQAAGRGLQLLFYSVGIGQISSEVPQNLSASRPQDRQFILSSKKLLLSDSGFYLCAWTAGMNTEAFFGQGTRLTVV.

The gene calls are TRBV7-2 and TRBJ2-2, with 11 bases fitting TRBD2. This CDR3 has 17 residues. Germline lookup yields CDR1 SGHTA and CDR2 FQGNSA. The trim removed 1 base at V and 7 bases at J, leaving 8 bases unmatched. CDR3 DNA sequence: TGTGCCAGCAGCTTAGGTGTAGCGGGAGGGTTCATCGGGGAGCTGTTTTTT. It encodes CASSLGVAGGFIGELFF.

This clonotype has a count of ten or more. The chain joins TRBV6-2 or TRBV6-3 to TRBJ2-1, with 15 nucleotides matching TRBD2. The CDR3 is 19 residues long. Germline V gene sequence: CDR1 MNHEY, CDR2 SVGEGT. V trimming: 5 bases; J trimming: 2 bases; junction bases outside the gene matches: 10. CDR3 sequence reads: CASSPLGLAGGPAYNEQFF. CDR3 coding DNA: TGTGCCAGCAGTCCCCTCGGACTAGCGGGAGGGCCGGCCTACAATGAGCAGTTCTTC.

In the case of this clonotype: This CDR3 fails to terminate in the conserved phenylalanine or tryptophan, so it likely reflects a read error. The chain couples TRBV6-2 or TRBV6-3 to TRBJ1-4; 7 bases fit TRBD1. V was clipped by 4 bases and J by 8 bases; unmatched bases: 7. In germline, CDR1 is MNHEY, CDR2 SVGEGT. The CDR3 extends over 14 amino acids. The chain's CDR3 is CASSLRQGKEKLFI. The CDR3 DNA sequence: TGTGCCAGCAGTTTACGACAGGGAAAAGAAAAACTGTTTATT.

To note about this clonotype: A junction end diverges from the germline sequence, so it may reflect a read error. V gene TRBV19 combines with J gene TRBJ1-5; maybe TRBD1 (6 bases). Germline V CDR1 and CDR2: LNHDA, SQIVND (reference sequence). CDR3 length: 13 residues. CDR3 bases: TGTGCCAGTAAAAGGGGGTACCGACAGCCCCTGCATTTT. This encodes CASKRGYRQPLHF. The full variable domain, with the rest looked up from reference TRBV19 and TRBJ1-5, is DGGITQSPKYLFRKEGQNVTLSCEQNLNHDAMYWYRQDPGQGLRLIYYSQIVNDFQKGDIAEGYSVSREKKESFPLTVTSAQKNPTAFYLCASKRGYRQPLHFGDGTRLSIL.